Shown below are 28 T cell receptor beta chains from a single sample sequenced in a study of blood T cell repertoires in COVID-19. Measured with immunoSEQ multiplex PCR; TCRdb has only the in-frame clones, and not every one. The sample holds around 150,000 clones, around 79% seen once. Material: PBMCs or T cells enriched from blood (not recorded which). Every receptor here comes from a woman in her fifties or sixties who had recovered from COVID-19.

In nucleotides, the CDR3 is TGTGCCAGTAGTTCCCCCCCGACAGGGACCACTGAAGCTTTCTTT. This codes for CASSSPPTGTTEAFF. The rearrangement uses TRBV19 and TRBJ1-1, with TRBD1 matching over 7 bases. The J segment lost 4 bases and the V segment lost 5 bases, leaving 10 bases of the junction unmatched. The length of the CDR3 is 15 residues. Germline-derived CDR1 and CDR2 are LNHDA and SQIVND (reference sequence).

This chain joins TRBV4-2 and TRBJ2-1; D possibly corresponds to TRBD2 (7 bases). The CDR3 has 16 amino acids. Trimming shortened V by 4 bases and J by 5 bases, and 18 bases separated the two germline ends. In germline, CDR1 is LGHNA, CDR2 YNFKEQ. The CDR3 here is CASSPRTRGDHNEQFF. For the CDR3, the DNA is TGTGCCAGCAGCCCGCGGACTAGGGGGGACCACAATGAGCAGTTCTTC.

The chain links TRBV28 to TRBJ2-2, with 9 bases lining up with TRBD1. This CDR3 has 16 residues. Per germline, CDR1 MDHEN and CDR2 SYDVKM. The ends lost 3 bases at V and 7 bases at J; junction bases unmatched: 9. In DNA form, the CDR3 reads TGTGCCAGCAGTTTCCCCGGGACAGGGAAAGGCGGGGAGCTGTTTTTT. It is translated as CASSFPGTGKGGELFF.

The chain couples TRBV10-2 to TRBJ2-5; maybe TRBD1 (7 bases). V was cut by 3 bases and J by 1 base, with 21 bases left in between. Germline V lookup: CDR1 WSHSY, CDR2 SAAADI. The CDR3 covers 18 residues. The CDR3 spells CASSEVVRAGGIQETQYF. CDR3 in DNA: TGCGCCAGCAGTGAAGTAGTAAGGGCAGGGGGGATCCAAGAGACCCAGTACTTC.

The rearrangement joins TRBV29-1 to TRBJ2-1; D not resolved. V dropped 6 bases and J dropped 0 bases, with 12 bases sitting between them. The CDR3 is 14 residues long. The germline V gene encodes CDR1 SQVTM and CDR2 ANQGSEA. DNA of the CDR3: TGCAGCGTCGAGCCCCGGAGCTCCTACAATGAGCAGTTCTTC. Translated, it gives CSVEPRSSYNEQFF.

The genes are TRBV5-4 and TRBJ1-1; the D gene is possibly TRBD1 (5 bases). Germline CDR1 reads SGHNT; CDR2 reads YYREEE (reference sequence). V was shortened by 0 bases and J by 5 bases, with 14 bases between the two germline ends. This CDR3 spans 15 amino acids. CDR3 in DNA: TGTGCCAGCAGCTTGGTGGTTTCACGGGGGACTGAAGCTTTCTTT. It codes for CASSLVVSRGTEAFF.

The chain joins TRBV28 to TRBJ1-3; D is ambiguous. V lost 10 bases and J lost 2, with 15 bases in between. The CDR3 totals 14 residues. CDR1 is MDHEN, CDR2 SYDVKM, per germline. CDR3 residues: CATRDPGTGNTIYF. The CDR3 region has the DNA TGTGCCACGCGAGACCCAGGAACTGGAAACACCATATATTTT.

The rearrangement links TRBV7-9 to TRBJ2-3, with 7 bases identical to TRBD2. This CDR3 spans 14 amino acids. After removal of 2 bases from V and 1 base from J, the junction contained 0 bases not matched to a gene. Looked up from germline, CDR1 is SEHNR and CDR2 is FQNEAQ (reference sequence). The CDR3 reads CASSLLAGTDTQYF. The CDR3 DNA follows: TGTGCCAGCAGCTTACTAGCGGGCACAGATACGCAGTATTTT.

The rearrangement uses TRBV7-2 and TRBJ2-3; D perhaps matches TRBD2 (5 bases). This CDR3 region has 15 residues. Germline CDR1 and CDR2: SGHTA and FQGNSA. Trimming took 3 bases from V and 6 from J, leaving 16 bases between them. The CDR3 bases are TGTGCCAGCAGCTTTAGGAGCGGATCTTCCGATACGCAGTATTTT. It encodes CASSFRSGSSDTQYF.

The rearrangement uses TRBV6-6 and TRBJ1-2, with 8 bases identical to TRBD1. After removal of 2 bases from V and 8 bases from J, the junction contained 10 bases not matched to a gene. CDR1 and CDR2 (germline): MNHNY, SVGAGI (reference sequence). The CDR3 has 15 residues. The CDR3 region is CASSYTEAGGAGYTF. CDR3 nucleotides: TGTGCCAGCAGTTACACGGAGGCAGGGGGCGCAGGCTACACCTTC.

The CDR3 is CASSQDGGLTIYEQYF. The CDR3 DNA follows: TGTGCCAGCAGCCAAGATGGCGGCCTAACCATATACGAGCAGTACTTC. This rearrangement joins TRBV3-1 (or the pseudogene TRBV3-2) to TRBJ2-7, with D unclear. Germline CDR1 reads LGHDT; CDR2 reads YNNKEL (reference sequence). The CDR3 extends over 16 amino acids. V gave up 0 bases and J gave up 4 bases, with 16 bases separating them.

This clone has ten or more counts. CDR3 in DNA: TGTGCCAGCTCAACCGGGACAGGGGCAGATACGCAGTATTTT. The encoded protein is CASSTGTGADTQYF. V usage is TRBV2 and J usage is TRBJ2-3; TRBD1 aligns across 10 bases. This CDR3 region has 14 residues. J was trimmed by 4 bases and V by 8 bases; bases with no gene match: 6. The germline V gene encodes CDR1 SNHLY and CDR2 FYNNEI. Variable domain in full (rest from reference TRBV2 and TRBJ2-3): EPEVTQTPSHQVTQMGQEVILRCVPISNHLYFYWYRQILGQKVEFLVSFYNNEISEKSEIFDDQFSVERPDGSNFTLKIRSTKLEDSAMYFCASSTGTGADTQYFGPGTRLTVL.

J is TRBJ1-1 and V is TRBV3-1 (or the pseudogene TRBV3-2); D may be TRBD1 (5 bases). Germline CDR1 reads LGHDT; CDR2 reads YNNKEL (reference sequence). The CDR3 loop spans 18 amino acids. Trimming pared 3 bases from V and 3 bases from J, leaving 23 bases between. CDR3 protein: CASSQWGVGLTSDTEAFF. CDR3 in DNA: TGTGCCAGCAGCCAGTGGGGGGTGGGACTAACTAGCGACACTGAAGCTTTCTTT.

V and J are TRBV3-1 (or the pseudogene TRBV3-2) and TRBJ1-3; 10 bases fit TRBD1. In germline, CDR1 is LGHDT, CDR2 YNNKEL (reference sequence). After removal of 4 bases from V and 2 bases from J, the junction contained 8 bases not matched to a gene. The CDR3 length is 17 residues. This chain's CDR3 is CASSRPTGGAPGNTIYF. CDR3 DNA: TGTGCCAGCAGCCGCCCGACAGGGGGCGCCCCTGGAAACACCATATATTTT.

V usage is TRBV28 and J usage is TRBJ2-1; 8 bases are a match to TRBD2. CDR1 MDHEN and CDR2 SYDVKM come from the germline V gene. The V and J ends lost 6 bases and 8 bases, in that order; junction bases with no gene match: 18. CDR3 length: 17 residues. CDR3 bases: TGTGCCAGCAGCCCCGACAGGACTAGCTATCTTTATTATGAGCAGTTCTTC. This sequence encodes CASSPDRTSYLYYEQFF.

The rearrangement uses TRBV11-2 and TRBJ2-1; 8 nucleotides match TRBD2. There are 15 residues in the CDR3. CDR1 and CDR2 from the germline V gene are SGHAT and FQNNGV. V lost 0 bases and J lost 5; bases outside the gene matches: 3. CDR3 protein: CASSLDSGTHNEQFF. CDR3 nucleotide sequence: TGTGCCAGCAGCTTAGATAGCGGGACCCACAATGAGCAGTTCTTC.

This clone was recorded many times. The CDR3 DNA reads TGCAGCGTTAGGCAGGGGACGAACACCGGGGAGCTGTTTTTT. Protein sequence: CSVRQGTNTGELFF. V gene TRBV29-1 combines with J gene TRBJ2-2; maybe TRBD1 (6 bases). CDR1 is SQVTM and CDR2 is ANQGSEA in the germline V gene. The V end lost 5 bases, the J end lost 0 bases, and 10 bases lay between the germline ends. The CDR3 has 14 amino acids.

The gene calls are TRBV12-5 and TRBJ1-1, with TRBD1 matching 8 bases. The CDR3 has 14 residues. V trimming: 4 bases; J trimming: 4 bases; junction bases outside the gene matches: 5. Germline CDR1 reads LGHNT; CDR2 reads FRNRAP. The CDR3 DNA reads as TGTGCTAGTGGTTCCGGACAGGGAGGCACTGAAGCTTTCTTT. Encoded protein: CASGSGQGGTEAFF.

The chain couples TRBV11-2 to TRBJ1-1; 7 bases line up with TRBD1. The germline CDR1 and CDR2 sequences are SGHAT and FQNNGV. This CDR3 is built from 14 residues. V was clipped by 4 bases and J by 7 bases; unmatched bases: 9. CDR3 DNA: TGTGCCAGCAGCTCAATGACAGGGCGAGGTGAAGCTTTCTTT. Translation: CASSSMTGRGEAFF.

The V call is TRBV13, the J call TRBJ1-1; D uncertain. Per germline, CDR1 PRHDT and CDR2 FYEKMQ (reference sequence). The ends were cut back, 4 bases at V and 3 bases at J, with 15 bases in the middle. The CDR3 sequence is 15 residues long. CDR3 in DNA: TGTGCCAGCAGCTCGATCGGGGTACTCTACACTGAAGCTTTCTTT. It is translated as CASSSIGVLYTEAFF.

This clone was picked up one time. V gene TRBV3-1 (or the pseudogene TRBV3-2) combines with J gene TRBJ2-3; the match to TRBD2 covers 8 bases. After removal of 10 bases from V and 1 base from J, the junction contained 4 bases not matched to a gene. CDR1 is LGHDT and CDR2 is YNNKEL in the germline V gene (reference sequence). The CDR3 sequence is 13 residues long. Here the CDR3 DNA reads TGTGCCACCGGGCGGGAGGGCACAGATACGCAGTATTTT. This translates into CATGREGTDTQYF.

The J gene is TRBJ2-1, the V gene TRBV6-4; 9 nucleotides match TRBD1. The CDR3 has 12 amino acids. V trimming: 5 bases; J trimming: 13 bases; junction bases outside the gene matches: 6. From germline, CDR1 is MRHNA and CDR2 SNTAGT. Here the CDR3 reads CASSPGQGPQFF. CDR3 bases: TGTGCCAGCAGTCCGGGACAGGGTCCTCAGTTCTTC.

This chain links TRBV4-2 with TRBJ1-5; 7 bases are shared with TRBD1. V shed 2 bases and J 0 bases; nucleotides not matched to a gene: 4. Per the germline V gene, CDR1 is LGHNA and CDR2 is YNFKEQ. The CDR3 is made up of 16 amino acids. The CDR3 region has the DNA TGTGCCAGCAGCCAAACCAACAGGGGTAGCAATCAGCCCCAGCATTTT. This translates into CASSQTNRGSNQPQHF.

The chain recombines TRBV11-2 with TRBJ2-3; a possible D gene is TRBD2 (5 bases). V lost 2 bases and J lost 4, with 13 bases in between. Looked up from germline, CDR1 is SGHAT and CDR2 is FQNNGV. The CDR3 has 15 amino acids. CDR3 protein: CASSLLSGGADTQYF. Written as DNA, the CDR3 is TGTGCCAGCAGCTTACTGAGCGGCGGTGCAGATACGCAGTATTTT.

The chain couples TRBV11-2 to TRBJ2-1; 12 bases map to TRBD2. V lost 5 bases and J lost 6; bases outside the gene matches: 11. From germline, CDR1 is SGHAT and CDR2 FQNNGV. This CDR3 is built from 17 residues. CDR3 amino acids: CASSPLLAGGPFNEQFF. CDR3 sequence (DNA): TGTGCCAGCAGCCCCCTACTAGCGGGGGGACCTTTCAATGAGCAGTTCTTC.

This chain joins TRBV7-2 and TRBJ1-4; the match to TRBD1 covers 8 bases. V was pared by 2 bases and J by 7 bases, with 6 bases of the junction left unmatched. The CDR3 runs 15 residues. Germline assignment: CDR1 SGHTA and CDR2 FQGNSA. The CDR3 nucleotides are TGTGCCAGCAGCTTAATGCGGACAGGGCCTGAAAAACTGTTTTTT. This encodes CASSLMRTGPEKLFF.

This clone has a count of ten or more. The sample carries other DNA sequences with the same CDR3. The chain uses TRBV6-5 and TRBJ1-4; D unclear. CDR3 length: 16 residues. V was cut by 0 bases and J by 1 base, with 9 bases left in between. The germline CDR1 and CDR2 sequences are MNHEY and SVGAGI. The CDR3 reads CASSYSSGRTNEKLFF. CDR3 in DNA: TGTGCCAGCAGTTACTCGAGCGGGAGAACTAATGAAAAACTGTTTTTT.

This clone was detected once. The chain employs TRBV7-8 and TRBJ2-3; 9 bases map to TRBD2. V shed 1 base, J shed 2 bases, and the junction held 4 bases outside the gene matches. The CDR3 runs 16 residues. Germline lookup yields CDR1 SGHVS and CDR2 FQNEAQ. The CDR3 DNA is TGTGCCAGCAGCTTAGAGGCTAGCGGGACCACAGATACGCAGTATTTT. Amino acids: CASSLEASGTTDTQYF.